Listed below are T cell receptor beta chains from one sample, sequenced in a study of blood T cells in healthy people across ages. A single record per CDR3 protein comes from TCRdb applying MiXCR to the 5' RACE reads. Altogether over 300,000 distinct CDR3 sequences are present, roughly half being singletons, with the ten largest covering 51%. Material for sequencing was blood. The receptors shown here come from a man aged 60 to 75 in good health. Each CDR3 is given with its conserved first and last residue. Fields, in order: D gene, V gene, J gene, clone size, CDR3 protein, CDR3 DNA. D genes are given only for firm matches. The size field is filled for only some rows; it gives once, few, many or a size class.

d_call: TRBD2; v_call: TRBV9; j_call: TRBJ2-5; clone_size: -; cdr3_aa: CASSVGSGEETQYF; cdr3_nt: TGTGCCAGCAGCGTAGGTAGCGGGGAAGAGACCCAGTACTTC
d_call: TRBD1; v_call: TRBV4-3; j_call: TRBJ2-7; clone_size: few; cdr3_aa: CASSQALDRVSEQYF; cdr3_nt: TGCGCCAGCAGCCAAGCACTGGACAGGGTATCCGAGCAGTACTTC
d_call: TRBD2; v_call: TRBV7-3; j_call: TRBJ2-7; clone_size: few; cdr3_aa: CASSLTPSGGNEQYF; cdr3_nt: TGTGCCAGCAGCTTAACCCCGAGCGGGGGGAACGAGCAGTACTTC
d_call: -; v_call: TRBV10-3; j_call: TRBJ2-5; clone_size: few; cdr3_aa: CAIGKRAQETQYF; cdr3_nt: TGTGCCATCGGAAAGCGGGCCCAAGAGACCCAGTACTTC
d_call: -; v_call: TRBV5-1; j_call: TRBJ2-5; clone_size: -; cdr3_aa: CVSSFHGSQETQYF; cdr3_nt: TGCGTCAGCAGCTTTCACGGATCCCAAGAGACCCAGTACTTC
d_call: TRBD2; v_call: TRBV28; j_call: TRBJ2-1; clone_size: few; cdr3_aa: CASSYKAGENNEQFF; cdr3_nt: TGTGCCAGCAGTTACAAAGCGGGAGAGAACAATGAGCAGTTCTTC
d_call: TRBD2; v_call: TRBV4-3; j_call: TRBJ2-3; clone_size: -; cdr3_aa: CASSQGLAGSLTDTQYF; cdr3_nt: TGCGCCAGCAGCCAAGGACTAGCGGGTTCTCTAACAGATACGCAGTATTTT
d_call: -; v_call: TRBV9; j_call: TRBJ2-7; clone_size: few; cdr3_aa: CASSVGPEQYF; cdr3_nt: TGTGCCAGCAGCGTTGGACCTGAGCAGTACTTC
d_call: TRBD1; v_call: TRBV6-6; j_call: TRBJ2-1; clone_size: -; cdr3_aa: CASSPWGQSNEQFF; cdr3_nt: TGTGCCAGCAGTCCGTGGGGACAGTCCAATGAGCAGTTCTTC
d_call: -; v_call: TRBV20-1; j_call: TRBJ1-3; clone_size: -; cdr3_aa: CSAIVGNTIYF; cdr3_nt: TGCAGTGCTATAGTTGGAAACACCATATATTTT
d_call: TRBD2; v_call: TRBV29-1; j_call: TRBJ2-5; clone_size: -; cdr3_aa: CSGKVTSGSPYEQYF; cdr3_nt: TGCAGCGGGAAGGTTACTAGCGGGAGTCCGTATGAGCAGTACTTC
d_call: TRBD1; v_call: TRBV12-3/TRBV12-4; j_call: TRBJ1-1; clone_size: -; cdr3_aa: CASSVTGLQVNGAFF; cdr3_nt: TGTGCCAGCAGCGTGACAGGGTTACAAGTGAATGGAGCTTTCTTT
d_call: TRBD1; v_call: TRBV9; j_call: TRBJ1-1; clone_size: few; cdr3_aa: CASSGPPGQAMNTEAFF; cdr3_nt: TGTGCCAGCAGCGGACCTCCGGGACAGGCGATGAACACTGAAGCTTTCTTT
d_call: -; v_call: TRBV4-1; j_call: TRBJ2-1; clone_size: -; cdr3_aa: CASSQDPSGLNYNEQFF; cdr3_nt: TGCGCCAGCAGCCAAGATCCTTCGGGACTCAACTACAATGAGCAGTTCTTC
d_call: -; v_call: TRBV12-3/TRBV12-4; j_call: TRBJ1-4; clone_size: few; cdr3_aa: CASSLSHQGNEKLFF; cdr3_nt: TGTGCCAGCAGTTTATCGCACCAGGGCAATGAAAAACTGTTTTTT
d_call: -; v_call: TRBV7-3; j_call: TRBJ2-7; clone_size: -; cdr3_aa: CASSVAPRAYEQYF; cdr3_nt: TGTGCCAGCAGCGTCGCACCCCGAGCATACGAGCAGTACTTC
d_call: -; v_call: TRBV20-1; j_call: TRBJ1-6; clone_size: -; cdr3_aa: CNARGGTNSPLHF; cdr3_nt: TGCAATGCTCGTGGCGGCACCAATTCACCCCTCCACTTT
d_call: TRBD2; v_call: TRBV28; j_call: TRBJ2-5; clone_size: -; cdr3_aa: CASTSSGTSSLGTETQYF; cdr3_nt: TGTGCCAGCACGTCAAGCGGGACTAGCAGCTTGGGGACAGAGACCCAGTACTTC
d_call: -; v_call: TRBV5-1; j_call: TRBJ1-1; clone_size: many; cdr3_aa: CASSNGQPNTEAFF; cdr3_nt: TGCGCCAGCAGCAACGGACAGCCGAACACTGAAGCTTTCTTT
d_call: -; v_call: TRBV20-1; j_call: TRBJ1-4; clone_size: -; cdr3_aa: CSASRTPNEKLFF; cdr3_nt: TGCAGTGCTAGCAGGACACCTAATGAAAAACTGTTTTTT
d_call: -; v_call: TRBV3-1; j_call: TRBJ1-2; clone_size: few; cdr3_aa: CASSLSGSSNGYTF; cdr3_nt: TGTGCCAGCAGCCTCTCCGGGTCCTCAAATGGCTACACCTTC
d_call: -; v_call: TRBV7-2; j_call: TRBJ1-2; clone_size: -; cdr3_aa: CASSQMGGGRYGYTF; cdr3_nt: TGTGCCAGCAGCCAGATGGGTGGCGGCAGGTATGGCTACACCTTC
d_call: TRBD1; v_call: TRBV10-3; j_call: TRBJ1-2; clone_size: -; cdr3_aa: CAIREDREGATNYGYTF; cdr3_nt: TGTGCCATCAGGGAGGACCGTGAGGGGGCAACTAACTATGGCTACACCTTC
d_call: TRBD1; v_call: TRBV6-1; j_call: TRBJ2-7; clone_size: many; cdr3_aa: CASSRMTGGTYEQYF; cdr3_nt: TGTGCCAGCAGTAGAATGACAGGGGGCACCTACGAGCAGTACTTC
d_call: TRBD1; v_call: TRBV12-3/TRBV12-4; j_call: TRBJ2-5; clone_size: -; cdr3_aa: CASTETGGETQYF; cdr3_nt: TGTGCCAGCACCGAGACAGGGGGAGAGACCCAGTACTTC
d_call: TRBD2; v_call: TRBV12-3/TRBV12-4; j_call: TRBJ2-7; clone_size: few; cdr3_aa: CASSQTSASYEQYF; cdr3_nt: TGTGCCAGCAGTCAGACTAGCGCCTCCTACGAGCAGTACTTC
d_call: -; v_call: TRBV12-3/TRBV12-4; j_call: TRBJ2-7; clone_size: -; cdr3_aa: CASSRDTNYEQYF; cdr3_nt: TGTGCCAGCAGCCGGGACACAAACTACGAGCAGTACTTC
d_call: -; v_call: TRBV9; j_call: TRBJ2-3; clone_size: few; cdr3_aa: CASSIDFGDTQYF; cdr3_nt: TGTGCCAGCAGCATCGACTTTGGCGATACGCAGTATTTT
d_call: -; v_call: TRBV20-1; j_call: TRBJ1-2; clone_size: -; cdr3_aa: CSAAAAYGYTF; cdr3_nt: TGCAGTGCTGCCGCGGCCTATGGCTACACCTTC
d_call: -; v_call: TRBV11-2; j_call: TRBJ2-1; clone_size: many; cdr3_aa: CASSGTVGRNEQFF; cdr3_nt: TGTGCCAGCAGCGGGACAGTAGGGAGGAATGAGCAGTTCTTC
d_call: -; v_call: TRBV7-9; j_call: TRBJ2-7; clone_size: -; cdr3_aa: CASSLALPPAPYEQYF; cdr3_nt: TGTGCCAGCAGCTTAGCGCTTCCGCCGGCGCCTTACGAGCAGTACTTC
d_call: TRBD2; v_call: TRBV6-1; j_call: TRBJ2-5; clone_size: -; cdr3_aa: CASSPEVHGRGTQYF; cdr3_nt: TGTGCCAGCAGTCCAGAGGTCCACGGGAGGGGGACCCAGTACTTC
d_call: TRBD2; v_call: TRBV29-1; j_call: TRBJ2-3; clone_size: few; cdr3_aa: CSVVAGGPADTQYF; cdr3_nt: TGCAGCGTAGTAGCGGGGGGGCCGGCAGATACGCAGTATTTT
d_call: -; v_call: TRBV4-2; j_call: TRBJ2-1; clone_size: -; cdr3_aa: CASSQVPSTPEQFF; cdr3_nt: TGTGCCAGCAGCCAAGTACCTAGCACCCCTGAGCAGTTCTTC
d_call: -; v_call: TRBV7-2; j_call: TRBJ1-1; clone_size: -; cdr3_aa: CASSPDPGAGTEAFF; cdr3_nt: TGTGCCAGCAGCCCAGACCCGGGGGCGGGAACTGAAGCTTTCTTT
d_call: TRBD2; v_call: TRBV7-6; j_call: TRBJ2-3; clone_size: few; cdr3_aa: CASSSGTSGGASTDTQYF; cdr3_nt: TGTGCCAGCAGCTCCGGGACTAGCGGCGGCGCTAGCACAGATACGCAGTATTTT
d_call: -; v_call: TRBV20-1; j_call: TRBJ2-7; clone_size: few; cdr3_aa: CSAGGQTISYEQYF; cdr3_nt: TGCAGTGCCGGGGGCCAGACAATCTCCTACGAGCAGTACTTC
d_call: -; v_call: TRBV11-1; j_call: TRBJ2-1; clone_size: -; cdr3_aa: CASATHSQGNEQFF; cdr3_nt: TGTGCCAGCGCAACTCACTCACAGGGTAATGAGCAGTTCTTC
d_call: -; v_call: TRBV12-3/TRBV12-4; j_call: TRBJ1-4; clone_size: -; cdr3_aa: CAGSFRPTNEKLFF; cdr3_nt: TGTGCCGGCAGTTTTCGCCCAACTAATGAAAAACTGTTTTTT
d_call: -; v_call: TRBV6-5; j_call: TRBJ2-7; clone_size: -; cdr3_aa: CASSPGTPIPYEQYF; cdr3_nt: TGTGCCAGCAGCCCCGGGACACCTATACCCTACGAGCAGTACTTC
d_call: -; v_call: TRBV29-1; j_call: TRBJ2-2; clone_size: few; cdr3_aa: CSVNGVVTGELFF; cdr3_nt: TGCAGCGTTAATGGGGTTGTGACCGGGGAGCTGTTTTTT
d_call: -; v_call: TRBV12-3/TRBV12-4; j_call: TRBJ2-7; clone_size: -; cdr3_aa: CASSPQPLASHEQYF; cdr3_nt: TGTGCCAGCAGTCCCCAGCCGCTAGCTTCCCACGAGCAGTACTTC
d_call: -; v_call: TRBV6-6; j_call: TRBJ2-3; clone_size: -; cdr3_aa: CASSYSGGREPNTQYF; cdr3_nt: TGTGCCAGCAGTTACTCGGGCGGGCGGGAACCCAATACGCAGTATTTT
d_call: TRBD1; v_call: TRBV7-9; j_call: TRBJ2-4; clone_size: -; cdr3_aa: CASSPTRGQQNIQYF; cdr3_nt: TGTGCCAGCAGCCCGACCCGGGGACAGCAAAACATTCAGTACTTC
d_call: -; v_call: TRBV5-1; j_call: TRBJ2-5; clone_size: many; cdr3_aa: CASSRSRGARETQYF; cdr3_nt: TGCGCCAGCAGCCGGTCCCGCGGGGCTCGGGAGACCCAGTACTTC
d_call: -; v_call: TRBV5-1; j_call: TRBJ2-7; clone_size: -; cdr3_aa: CASSPENSLNEQYF; cdr3_nt: TGCGCCAGCAGCCCTGAAAACAGCCTCAACGAGCAGTACTTC
d_call: -; v_call: TRBV27; j_call: TRBJ1-6; clone_size: -; cdr3_aa: CASSFNSLSGSPLHF; cdr3_nt: TGTGCCAGCAGTTTTAACAGCTTATCGGGTTCACCCCTCCACTTT
d_call: TRBD1; v_call: TRBV3-1; j_call: TRBJ2-1; clone_size: few; cdr3_aa: CASSQVLTGANNEQFF; cdr3_nt: TGTGCCAGCAGCCAAGTTCTGACAGGGGCCAACAATGAGCAGTTTTTC
d_call: TRBD1; v_call: TRBV20-1; j_call: TRBJ2-5; clone_size: few; cdr3_aa: CSALDRGQETQYF; cdr3_nt: TGCAGTGCTCTCGACAGGGGCCAAGAGACCCAGTACTTC
d_call: TRBD2; v_call: TRBV29-1; j_call: TRBJ2-7; clone_size: -; cdr3_aa: CSVELRRTSKPYNEQYF; cdr3_nt: TGCAGCGTTGAATTAAGACGGACTAGCAAGCCCTACAATGAGCAGTACTTC
d_call: TRBD2; v_call: TRBV7-2; j_call: TRBJ2-3; clone_size: few; cdr3_aa: CASSDIAGVSTQYF; cdr3_nt: TGTGCCAGCAGCGATATAGCGGGAGTGAGTACGCAGTATTTT
d_call: -; v_call: TRBV30; j_call: TRBJ1-2; clone_size: -; cdr3_aa: CAWSVPRTNYGYTF; cdr3_nt: TGTGCCTGGAGTGTTCCCCGGACTAACTATGGCTACACCTTC
d_call: TRBD2; v_call: TRBV7-9; j_call: TRBJ2-3; clone_size: -; cdr3_aa: CASSPLAGLGDTQYF; cdr3_nt: TGTGCCAGCAGCCCTTTAGCGGGACTGGGAGATACGCAGTATTTT
d_call: TRBD2; v_call: TRBV27; j_call: TRBJ2-7; clone_size: -; cdr3_aa: CASSFGTSGQYF; cdr3_nt: TGTGCCAGCAGTTTTGGGACTAGCGGGCAGTACTTC